The next 27 T cell receptor beta chains were all read from a single sample in a study of CD8+CD57+ T cells in acquired aplastic anemia. TCR beta VDJ and CDR3 profiles were obtained from a genomic DNA template. One entry per CDR3 protein results from TCRdb running MiXCR on the reads. This table holds 200,000 to 250,000 distinct CDR3 sequences, roughly half found once. CD8+CD57+ cell expansion, shown by flow cytometry, had occurred in the patients selected for sequencing. Sequencing input: sorted CD4+, CD8+, or CD8+CD57+ T cells (not recorded which) from PBMCs. These receptor sequences come from a human donor with aplastic anemia.

This clonotype was observed at least ten times. This chain links TRBV4-1 with TRBJ2-7, with 9 bases identical to TRBD1. Germline CDR1 is MGHRA and CDR2 is YSYEKL. The trim removed 1 base at V and 5 bases at J, leaving 6 bases unmatched. The CDR3 loop spans 15 amino acids. The CDR3 reads CASSQGDRVRDEQYF. The CDR3 DNA reads TGCGCCAGCAGCCAAGGGGACAGGGTTAGGGACGAGCAGTACTTC.

The CDR3, as DNA: TGCAGTGTCGCTAGGAGGATGGGCGATGAGCAGTTCTTC. Protein product: CSVARRMGDEQFF. V and J are TRBV20-1 and TRBJ2-1; maybe TRBD2 (5 bases). The V and J ends lost 7 bases and 8 bases respectively, with 18 bases between them. CDR1 is DFQATT, CDR2 SNEGSKA, per germline (reference sequence). This CDR3 has 13 residues.

This clonotype was counted at least ten times. At one of its ends the junction is not consistent with the germline gene, which may arise from a read error. The chain employs TRBV7-9 and TRBJ1-5; 7 bases map to TRBD1. CDR1 SEHNR and CDR2 FQNEAQ come from the germline V gene (reference sequence). CDR3 length equals 15 residues. The CDR3 spells CASSSGTASIQPQHF. In DNA, the CDR3 is TGTGCCAGCAGCTCGGGGACAGCCAGCATTCAGCCCCAGCATTTT.

This clonotype was observed at least ten times. The chain has TRBV20-1 and TRBJ2-1, with D possibly TRBD1 on 6 matching bases. The CDR3 covers 17 residues. Germline V gene data show CDR1 as DFQATT and CDR2 as SNEGSKA (reference sequence). V shed 5 bases and J shed 0 bases, with 20 bases lying between them. CDR3 protein: CSASPRGSLSSYNEQFF. The CDR3 DNA is TGCAGTGCTTCCCCCAGGGGTAGCCTGAGCTCCTACAATGAGCAGTTCTTC.

There are many counts of this clonotype. The rearrangement joins TRBV7-3 to TRBJ1-2, with D possibly being TRBD1 (6 bases). Trimming cost V 0 bases and J 6 bases, with 17 bases left between them. Germline-derived CDR1 and CDR2 are SGHTA and FQGTGA. This CDR3 is 16 amino acids long. CDR3: CASSLTGSGAHDGYTF. CDR3 in DNA: TGTGCCAGCAGCTTAACTGGTTCAGGGGCGCATGATGGCTACACCTTC.

This chain links TRBV24-1 with TRBJ1-2; 10 bases are a match to TRBD1. V lost 4 bases, J lost 7 bases, and 8 bases stayed unmatched. This CDR3 region has 15 residues. Germline CDR1 KGHDR, CDR2 SFDVKD. CDR3 bases: TGTGCCACCAGTGAATCGACAGGGGGCGATCGTGGCTACACCTTC. Translation: CATSESTGGDRGYTF.

The chain couples TRBV9 to TRBJ2-6, with no clear D. The V end was cut by 2 bases, the J end by 13 bases, with 10 bases between. The CDR3 extends over 12 amino acids. Germline CDR1 is SGDLS and CDR2 is YYNGEE. The CDR3 bases are TGTGCCAGCAGCGTGAACCCGACAGTCCTGACTTTC. Protein sequence: CASSVNPTVLTF.

This clonotype was detected only a few times. The chain is built from TRBV4-2 and TRBJ2-5; 9 nucleotides align to TRBD2. The CDR3 runs to 16 residues. With 1 base clipped from V and 5 bases from J, the junction kept 8 bases outside the gene matches. Germline values: CDR1 LGHNA, CDR2 YNFKEQ. The CDR3, as DNA: TGTGCCAGCAGCCAAGCCAAAGGTAGCGGGGGCGAGACCCAGTACTTC. Translating it yields CASSQAKGSGGETQYF.

This clonotype has a count of ten or more. The V gene is TRBV5-6, the J gene TRBJ1-2, with D perhaps matching TRBD1 (6 bases). This CDR3 is 16 amino acids long. Trimming took 4 bases from V and 5 from J, leaving 21 bases between them. From germline, CDR1 is SGHDT and CDR2 YYEEEE. CDR3 loop: CASSPAGTPHHYGYTF. The CDR3 nucleotides read TGTGCCAGCAGCCCGGCGGGGACACCCCATCATTATGGCTACACCTTC.

The chain carries TRBV29-1 and TRBJ2-5, with D perhaps matching TRBD2 (7 bases). In germline, CDR1 is SQVTM, CDR2 ANQGSEA. V was shortened by 4 bases and J by 5 bases, with 14 bases between the two germline ends. The CDR3 is 13 amino acids. The CDR3 DNA is TGCAGCGTTGGGGGGGGGGGCCAGGAGACCCAGTACTTC. Protein: CSVGGGGQETQYF.

The V and J genes are TRBV20-1 and TRBJ1-5, with 12 nucleotides matching TRBD1. Trimming cost V 2 bases and J 4 bases; bases outside gene matches: 6. This CDR3 region has 16 residues. Germline V gene data show CDR1 as DFQATT and CDR2 as SNEGSKA (reference sequence). CDR3 in DNA: TGCAGTGCTAGACCCGGGACAGGGGGCTTTAATCAGCCCCAGCATTTT. This translates into CSARPGTGGFNQPQHF.

The chain recombines TRBV11-2 with TRBJ2-3, with 7 bases identical to TRBD2. CDR1 is SGHAT and CDR2 is FQNNGV in the germline V gene. V was pared by 5 bases and J by 0 bases, with 8 bases of the junction left unmatched. The CDR3 has 16 residues. The CDR3 loop reads CASSAASGLSTDTQYF. The CDR3 nucleotides are TGTGCCAGCAGCGCGGCTAGCGGTCTGAGCACAGATACGCAGTATTTT.

V gene TRBV7-2 combines with J gene TRBJ2-7, with 7 bases matching TRBD2. The J call is doubtful: the DNA matches TRBJ2-1 better. Germline CDR1 is SGHTA and CDR2 is FQGNSA. This CDR3 has 15 amino acids. Here the CDR3 DNA reads TGTGCCAGCAGCTTAGTCAGCGGGGCCACCAATGAGCAGTTCTTC. The encoded protein is CASSLVSGATNEQFF.

This sequence joins TRBV10-3 and TRBJ2-7; 9 bases agree with TRBD2. The CDR3 runs 15 residues. V shed 3 bases and J 2 bases; nucleotides not matched to a gene: 5. From germline, CDR1 is ENHRY and CDR2 SYGVKD. The CDR3 sequence is CAISDPAGGAYEQYF. As DNA, the CDR3 is TGTGCCATCAGTGACCCAGCGGGAGGTGCCTACGAGCAGTACTTC.

The chain combines TRBV20-1 with TRBJ2-7, with D perhaps TRBD1 or TRBD2 (5 bases each). The CDR3 is 14 amino acids. Germline CDR1 and CDR2: DFQATT and SNEGSKA (reference sequence). V was trimmed by 0 bases and J by 4 bases, leaving 13 bases between them. The CDR3 DNA sequence: TGCAGTGCTAGAGATCGGGACGGAGGATACGAGCAGTACTTC. Translating gives CSARDRDGGYEQYF.

This clonotype was recorded a few times. The genes are TRBV28 and TRBJ1-1, with a weak D call TRBD1 (5 bases). The CDR3 is made up of 16 amino acids. Germline loops: CDR1 MDHEN, CDR2 SYDVKM. Deletions cut 5 bases from V and 7 bases from J, with 23 bases between. This chain's CDR3 is CASSAQPGVGPIEAFF. The CDR3 region has the DNA TGTGCCAGCAGTGCACAACCGGGGGTTGGTCCAATTGAAGCTTTCTTT.

This clonotype was recorded many times. The chain is built from TRBV9 and TRBJ1-5; D possibly corresponds to TRBD1 (5 bases). From germline, CDR1 is SGDLS and CDR2 YYNGEE. Trimming removed 0 bases at V and 1 base at J, with 8 bases between. The CDR3 is made up of 15 amino acids. The CDR3, as DNA: TGTGCCAGCAGCGTAGGAGGGGAGAGCAATCAGCCCCAGCATTTT. It encodes CASSVGGESNQPQHF.

This clonotype showed up many times. The V gene is TRBV11-1, the J gene TRBJ1-1; no clear D. The germline V gene has CDR1 SGHAT and CDR2 FQDESV (reference sequence). CDR3 size: 12 residues. V was pared by 3 bases and J by 10 bases, with 12 bases between. This chain's CDR3 is CASSFLSPGAFF. For the CDR3, the DNA is TGTGCCAGCAGCTTCCTCTCCCCGGGAGCTTTCTTT.

This clonotype was recorded many times. The chain recombines TRBV29-1 with TRBJ2-7, with 7 nucleotides matching TRBD2. Germline assignment: CDR1 SQVTM and CDR2 ANQGSEA. The CDR3 consists of 15 residues. J was trimmed by 5 bases and V by 1 base; bases with no gene match: 11. The CDR3 nucleotides are TGCAGCGTTGAAGTGGGGGGGGGGTCTTCCCACGAGCAGTACTTC. Translating gives CSVEVGGGSSHEQYF.

The V call is TRBV19, the J call TRBJ2-3; 8 nucleotides align to TRBD2. J gave up 6 bases and V 6 bases, and 14 bases lay outside the gene matches. The CDR3 covers 16 residues. Germline V gene lookup returns CDR1 LNHDA and CDR2 SQIVND (reference sequence). The CDR3 here is CASSPTNAGGRDTQYF. CDR3 coding DNA: TGTGCCAGTAGCCCAACGAACGCGGGGGGAAGGGATACGCAGTATTTT.

This chain uses TRBV7-2 with TRBJ1-2; D unclear. Deletions cut 6 bases from V and 7 bases from J, with 6 bases between. This CDR3 has 10 amino acids. Germline CDR1 is SGHTA and CDR2 is FQGNSA. CDR3: CASRPGGYTF. The CDR3 bases are TGTGCCAGCAGACCGGGTGGCTACACCTTC.

This rearrangement joins TRBV9 to TRBJ2-3; 8 nucleotides agree with TRBD2. In germline, CDR1 is SGDLS, CDR2 YYNGEE. The CDR3 covers 16 residues. V was pared by 4 bases and J by 6 bases, with 13 bases of the junction left unmatched. Here the CDR3 reads CASSQDLGLAKDTQYF. The CDR3 coding sequence is TGTGCCAGCAGCCAAGATCTAGGACTAGCAAAGGATACGCAGTATTTT.

The V call is TRBV6-2 or TRBV6-3, the J call TRBJ2-6; D is unclear. Germline values: CDR1 MNHEY, CDR2 SVGEGT. V lost 2 bases and J lost 0, with 14 bases in between. The CDR3 loop spans 18 amino acids. In nucleotides, the CDR3 is TGTGCCAGCAGTTACACTCGTCGGACCTTCTCTGGGGCCAACGTCCTGACTTTC. This encodes CASSYTRRTFSGANVLTF.

This clonotype has only one observation. This rearrangement joins TRBV25-1 to TRBJ2-3; D is uncertain. Per the germline V gene, CDR1 is MGHDK and CDR2 is SYGVNS. Trimming cost V 8 bases and J 0 bases, with 15 bases left between them. There are 15 residues in the CDR3. CDR3 region: CASPRTTSSTDTQYF. DNA for the CDR3: TGTGCCAGCCCCCGGACGACCAGTAGCACAGATACGCAGTATTTT. Drawing the rest from reference TRBV25-1 and TRBJ2-3, the complete variable domain is EADIYQTPRYLVIGTGKKITLECSQTMGHDKMYWYQQDPGMELHLIHYSYGVNSTEKGDLSSESTVSRIRTEHFPLTLESARPSHTSQYLCASPRTTSSTDTQYFGPGTRLTVL.

The rearrangement uses TRBV7-6 and TRBJ2-7, with D possibly being TRBD1 (6 bases). Germline assignment: CDR1 SGHVS and CDR2 FNYEAQ. This CDR3 has 13 amino acids. V lost 10 bases to trimming and J lost 3 bases, with 16 bases between them. The CDR3 region has the DNA TGTGCCACTTCTCCCCAGGGGTACTACGAGCAGTACTTC. Residues: CATSPQGYYEQYF.

This clonotype came up many times. The chain is built from TRBV10-1 and TRBJ1-6, with D maybe TRBD1 (5 bases). Trimming left V 10 bases short and J 7 bases short, with 26 bases between. The CDR3 has 17 amino acids. CDR1 is WNHNN, CDR2 SYGVQD, per germline (reference sequence). The CDR3 spells CATFVPPGIIDNSPLHF. Written as DNA, the CDR3 is TGCGCCACCTTCGTACCCCCAGGGATTATCGACAATTCACCCCTCCACTTT.

Remarks on this clonotype: An end of the junction does not agree with germline; a read error may underlie this. The chain is built from TRBV6-2 or TRBV6-3 and TRBJ1-2, with a tentative D call TRBD1 (5 bases). The length of the CDR3 is 15 residues. Germline loops: CDR1 MNHEY, CDR2 SVGEGT. The CDR3 DNA reads as TGTGCCATCAGTTACTCGTTCAGGGCGGGCTATGGCTACACCTTC. Translating it yields CAISYSFRAGYGYTF.